This TCR beta chain was captured by sequencing in a study of cytomegalovirus exposure and HLA in healthy donors. Broader study findings: An analysis was carried out later, and it reportedly showed fewer N-insertions in an Asian-associated ancestry cluster than the roughly 670-donor mean. Later analysis identified several of the most significant clusters that appeared linked to common viral pathogens.

V was shortened by 1 base and J by 5 bases, with 14 bases between the two germline ends. The CDR3 is 15 residues long. Germline V gene data show CDR1 as SGHAT and CDR2 as FQNNGV. This clone was seen more than once but under ten times. Its antigen is undetermined. It was with 60 Vbeta and 13 Jbeta primers that the PCR ran. Sequenced by immunoSEQ multiplex PCR; TCRdb stores in-frame clones only, minus some. The sample yields 100,000 to 150,000 clones, less than 80% seen once. The sample comprised PBMCs. The chain has TRBV11-2 and TRBJ1-1; no reliable D call. This TCR was recovered from a woman in her forties or fifties in good health and CMV-seropositive. For the CDR3, the DNA is TGTGCCAGCAGCTTAGTTTTCTCCACGGGGACTGAAGCTTTCTTT. This sequence encodes CASSLVFSTGTEAFF.